This T cell receptor beta chain was identified in a study of blood T cell repertoires in COVID-19. Study-wide background: Samples came from the United States, Italy and Spain, spanning acute and convalescent COVID-19. T cells, B-cell-depleted T cells, or PBMCs provided the cDNA or gDNA that served as material.

The V end was cut by 1 base, the J end by 6 bases, with 8 bases between. The CDR3 extends over 13 amino acids. The germline gives CDR1 SSHAT, CDR2 FNYEAQ (reference sequence). Original data processing: Estimation of nucleated cell counts was performed using reference gene primer amplification. The assay was immunoSEQ multiplex PCR, and TCRdb's table has in-frame clones only and misses some. For V, J and clone size, that table is used; D and trimming come from the DNA. The data show about 200,000 clones, more than 75% seen once. This chain connects TRBV7-7 to TRBJ2-3, with a possible D match to TRBD2 (6 bases). The source material was peripheral blood. The sequence came from a human donor in a cohort sampled during active COVID-19. CDR3 in DNA: TGTGCCAGCAGCTTAGAGGCGGGGGATACGCAGTATTTT. It yields the protein CASSLEAGDTQYF.